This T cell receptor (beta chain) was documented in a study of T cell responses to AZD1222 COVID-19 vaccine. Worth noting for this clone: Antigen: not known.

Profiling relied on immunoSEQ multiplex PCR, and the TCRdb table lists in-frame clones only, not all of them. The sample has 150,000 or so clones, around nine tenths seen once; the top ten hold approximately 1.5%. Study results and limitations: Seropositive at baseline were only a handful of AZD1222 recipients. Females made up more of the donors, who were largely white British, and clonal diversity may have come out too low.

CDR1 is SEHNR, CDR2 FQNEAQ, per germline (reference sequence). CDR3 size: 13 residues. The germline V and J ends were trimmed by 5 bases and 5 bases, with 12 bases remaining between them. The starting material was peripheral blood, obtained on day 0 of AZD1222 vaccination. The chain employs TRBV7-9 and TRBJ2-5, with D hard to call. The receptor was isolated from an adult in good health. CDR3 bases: TGTGCCAGCAGCCCGGTAGGGCGGGAGACCCAGTACTTC. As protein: CASSPVGRETQYF.